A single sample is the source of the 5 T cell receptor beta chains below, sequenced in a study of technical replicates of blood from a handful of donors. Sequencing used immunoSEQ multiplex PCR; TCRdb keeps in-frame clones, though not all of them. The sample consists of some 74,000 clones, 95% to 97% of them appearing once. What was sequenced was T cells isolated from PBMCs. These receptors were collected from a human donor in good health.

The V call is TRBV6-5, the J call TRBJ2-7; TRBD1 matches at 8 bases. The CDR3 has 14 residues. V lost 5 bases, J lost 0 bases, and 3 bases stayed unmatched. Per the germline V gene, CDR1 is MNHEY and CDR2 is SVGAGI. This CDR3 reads CASSRQGYSYEQYF. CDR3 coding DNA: TGTGCCAGCAGTCGACAGGGGTACTCCTACGAGCAGTACTTC.

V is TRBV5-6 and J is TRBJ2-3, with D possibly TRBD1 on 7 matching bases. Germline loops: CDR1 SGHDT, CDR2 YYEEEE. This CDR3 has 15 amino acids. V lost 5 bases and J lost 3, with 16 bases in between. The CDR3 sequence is CASRTQGGWTDTQYF. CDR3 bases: TGTGCCAGCAGAACCCAGGGGGGCTGGACAGATACGCAGTATTTT.

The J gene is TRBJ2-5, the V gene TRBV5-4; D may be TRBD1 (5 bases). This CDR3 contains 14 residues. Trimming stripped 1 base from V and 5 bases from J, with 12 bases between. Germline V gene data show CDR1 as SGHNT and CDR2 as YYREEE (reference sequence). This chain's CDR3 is CASSLRLAGETQYF. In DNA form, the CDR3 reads TGTGCCAGCAGCTTGCGACTCGCAGGGGAGACCCAGTACTTC.

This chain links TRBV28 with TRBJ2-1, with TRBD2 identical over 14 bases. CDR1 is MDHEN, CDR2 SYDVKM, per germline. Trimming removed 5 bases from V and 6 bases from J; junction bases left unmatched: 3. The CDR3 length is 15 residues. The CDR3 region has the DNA TGTGCCAGCAGTCCTGGGACTAGCGGGAGCAATGAGCAGTTCTTC. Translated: CASSPGTSGSNEQFF.

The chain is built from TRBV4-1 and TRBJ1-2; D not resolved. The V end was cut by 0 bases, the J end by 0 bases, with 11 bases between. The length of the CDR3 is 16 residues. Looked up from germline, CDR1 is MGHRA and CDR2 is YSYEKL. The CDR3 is CASSQEVRTTNYGYTF. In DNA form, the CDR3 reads TGCGCCAGCAGCCAAGAGGTACGGACTACTAACTATGGCTACACCTTC.